This TCR beta chain originates from a study of early T cells in non-severe SARS-CoV-2 infection. This clonotype was detected a few times. Trimming took off 5 bases at V and 4 bases at J, with 11 bases between the two ends. This CDR3 is 13 amino acids long. Germline V lookup: CDR1 SQVTM, CDR2 ANQGSEA. A single record per CDR3 protein comes from TCRdb applying MiXCR to the 5' RACE reads. The sample consists of 97,000 or so distinct CDR3 sequences, about 11% of them appearing once. This chain connects TRBV29-1 to TRBJ1-4; maybe TRBD1 (6 bases). The sequencing used whole blood, collected at baseline. The TCR sequence derives from an adult who was a healthcare worker with PCR-confirmed SARS-CoV-2 infection or an uninfected control (not recorded which). The CDR3 protein is CSVNRAGNEKLFF. CDR3 sequence (DNA): TGCAGCGTTAACAGGGCCGGTAATGAAAAACTGTTTTTT.